The clone carrying this T cell receptor (beta chain) was counted a few times. The entry originates in a study of blood T cell repertoires in COVID-19. Across the whole study: Samples of COVID-19 (acute and convalescent) were obtained from the United States, Italy and Spain.

Clones were read by immunoSEQ multiplex PCR, and TCRdb kept only the in-frame ones, dropping some. Of 110,000 to 150,000 clones in the sample, around 85% were seen once. The CDR3 runs 15 residues. Germline lookup yields CDR1 SGHRS and CDR2 YFSETQ. With V trimmed by 4 bases and J by 1 base, 6 bases remained unmatched. The TCR sequence derives from a woman at least 80 years old with acute or convalescent COVID-19. The sample consisted of peripheral blood. This chain links TRBV5-1 with TRBJ1-1; 8 bases are shared with TRBD1. CDR3: CASSLSTGENTEAFF. Written as DNA, the CDR3 is TGCGCCAGCAGCCTCTCGACAGGGGAGAACACTGAAGCTTTCTTT.